These 30 T cell receptor beta chains were all obtained from the same sample, sequenced in a study of T cell repertoires in cytomegalovirus infection. The antigens for these receptors are not known. From the reads, TCRdb called clonotypes with MiXCR, one entry per CDR3 protein. The sample lists about 20,000 distinct CDR3 sequences, over 40% occurring once. Sample: CD8+ T cells from cultured PBMCs, taken from culture after CMV antigen stimulation. These receptors were collected from a human donor in good health (CMV status not recorded). Some clones in this sample may be carry-over from other donors' samples.

The rearrangement links TRBV6-2 or TRBV6-3 to TRBJ2-1; TRBD2 matches 14 bases. CDR1 and CDR2 (germline): MNHEY, SVGEGT. With V trimmed by 4 bases and J by 7 bases, 3 bases remained unmatched. The CDR3 consists of 15 residues. The CDR3: CASSSWTSGGNEQFF. The CDR3 region has the DNA TGTGCCAGCAGTTCATGGACTAGCGGGGGGAATGAGCAGTTCTTC.

This clonotype is a singleton in its sample. V usage is TRBV7-2 and J usage is TRBJ2-1; 11 nucleotides agree with TRBD2. This CDR3 contains 18 residues. V lost 4 bases and J lost 2; bases outside the gene matches: 10. CDR1 and CDR2 from the germline V gene are SGHTA and FQGNSA. The CDR3 sequence is CASSSMTSGVITYNEQFF. CDR3 bases: TGTGCCAGCAGCTCAATGACTAGCGGGGTCATCACCTACAATGAGCAGTTCTTC. Complete variable domain (other parts from reference TRBV7-2 and TRBJ2-1): GAGVSQSPSNKVTEKGKDVELRCDPISGHTALYWYRQSLGQGLEFLIYFQGNSAPDKSGLPSDRFSAERTGGSVSTLTIQRTQQEDSAVYLCASSSMTSGVITYNEQFFGPGTRLTVL.

V is TRBV24-1 and J is TRBJ2-1; a possible D gene is TRBD2 (6 bases). The CDR3 contains 15 residues. Trimming shortened V by 6 bases and J by 1 base, and 12 bases separated the two germline ends. The V gene's germline CDR1 is KGHDR and CDR2 SFDVKD. The CDR3 DNA is TGTGCCACCAGTTTCGCGGGGAGGTCCTACAATGAGCAGTTCTTC. Its translation is CATSFAGRSYNEQFF.

The CDR3 coding sequence is TGCAGTGCTAGAGGCCCGACAGGGGTCTATGGCTACACCTTC. Its translation is CSARGPTGVYGYTF. The rearrangement uses TRBV20-1 and TRBJ1-2, with 8 bases that match TRBD1. V gave up 1 base and J gave up 4 bases; unmatched junction bases: 5. CDR3 length: 14 residues. The germline gives CDR1 DFQATT, CDR2 SNEGSKA (reference sequence).

The genes are TRBV5-1 and TRBJ2-7; D may be TRBD1 or TRBD2 (7 bases each). V gave up 2 bases and J gave up 2 bases, with 17 bases separating them. The CDR3 is 16 amino acids. CDR1 SGHRS and CDR2 YFSETQ come from the germline V gene. CDR3: CASSLGGGQRTYEQYF. The CDR3 DNA is TGCGCCAGCAGCTTAGGGGGGGGACAGCGAACCTACGAGCAGTACTTC.

This clonotype was found many times. J is TRBJ2-1 and V is TRBV11-3; 13 nucleotides align to TRBD2. Per germline, CDR1 SGHNT and CDR2 YENEEA. Trimming cost V 3 bases and J 9 bases; bases outside gene matches: 8. This CDR3 spans 16 amino acids. CDR3 protein: CASSFATSGGAGEQFF. DNA for the CDR3: TGTGCCAGCAGCTTCGCTACTAGCGGGGGGGCCGGTGAGCAGTTCTTC.

The V and J genes are TRBV7-8 and TRBJ2-1; no clear D. The V and J ends lost 5 bases and 9 bases respectively, with 8 bases between them. The CDR3 consists of 11 residues. Germline V gene data show CDR1 as SGHVS and CDR2 as FQNEAQ. The DNA for the CDR3 is TGTGCCAGCAGCCCCGCCATTGAGCAGTTCTTC. This sequence encodes CASSPAIEQFF. The variable domain in full, with the rest retrieved from reference TRBV7-8 and TRBJ2-1, is GAGVSQSPRYKVAKRGQDVALRCDPISGHVSLFWYQQALGQGPEFLTYFQNEAQLDKSGLPSDRFFAERPEGSVSTLKIQRTQQEDSAVYLCASSPAIEQFFGPGTRLTVL.

This clonotype was seen more than once but under ten times. The chain employs TRBV24-1 and TRBJ1-4; D is perhaps TRBD1 (5 bases). The germline V gene encodes CDR1 KGHDR and CDR2 SFDVKD. CDR3 length equals 12 residues. V gave up 3 bases and J gave up 11 bases, with 9 bases separating them. CDR3 bases: TGTGCCACCAGTGATGGACACGGGAAACTGTTTTTT. Its translation: CATSDGHGKLFF.

This clonotype has a handful of counts. V gene TRBV20-1 combines with J gene TRBJ2-1, with 13 bases aligning to TRBD2. The CDR3 extends over 15 amino acids. Germline CDR1 is DFQATT and CDR2 is SNEGSKA (reference sequence). V lost 8 bases to trimming and J lost 6 bases; unmatched junction nucleotides: 10. The DNA of the CDR3 is TGCAGTCCCCACCCCCGGACTAGCGGGAGCAATGAGCAGTTCTTC. Translating gives CSPHPRTSGSNEQFF.

This chain links TRBV6-2 or TRBV6-3 with TRBJ1-1; TRBD1 is a possible D gene (5 bases). Trimming left V 1 base short and J 4 bases short, with 7 bases between. Germline V gene lookup returns CDR1 MNHEY and CDR2 SVGEGT. CDR3 length: 13 residues. CDR3 sequence: CASSYWGGTEAFF. The CDR3 nucleotides read TGTGCCAGCAGTTACTGGGGGGGCACTGAAGCTTTCTTT.

V usage is TRBV27 and J usage is TRBJ2-3, with 8 bases aligning to TRBD2. The J segment lost 7 bases and the V segment lost 6 bases, leaving 15 bases of the junction unmatched. CDR1 is MNHEY and CDR2 is SMNVEV in the germline V gene (reference sequence). The CDR3 length is 16 residues. The CDR3 spells CASSTKGRGVRNTQYF. The CDR3 nucleotides are TGTGCCAGCAGCACGAAGGGGCGGGGGGTTCGGAATACGCAGTATTTT.

The genes are TRBV19 and TRBJ2-3, with 11 bases identical to TRBD2. Per germline, CDR1 LNHDA and CDR2 SQIVND (reference sequence). J lost 6 bases, V lost 4 bases, and 9 bases had no gene match. The CDR3 contains 16 residues. CDR3 protein: CASSTPTSGTPDTQYF. The CDR3 DNA is TGTGCCAGTAGTACCCCGACTAGCGGGACCCCGGATACGCAGTATTTT.

This clonotype has just a few counts. This sequence joins TRBV7-9 and TRBJ2-7; D is unclear. The V end was cut by 6 bases, the J end by 4 bases, with 13 bases between. The CDR3 consists of 13 residues. CDR1 and CDR2 from the germline V gene are SEHNR and FQNEAQ (reference sequence). Written as DNA, the CDR3 is TGTGCCAGCAGTCGGACGGGTACTTACGAGCAGTACTTC. Translation: CASSRTGTYEQYF.

This clonotype came up once. The rearrangement joins TRBV7-3 to TRBJ1-2; the D gene is possibly TRBD1 (6 bases). V lost 2 bases and J 7 bases, leaving 11 bases between the germline ends. The CDR3 sequence is 13 residues long. Germline CDR1 is SGHTA and CDR2 is FQGTGA. The CDR3 reads CASSLGGAAGYTF. The CDR3 DNA reads TGTGCCAGCAGCTTAGGGGGGGCAGCTGGCTACACCTTC.

The chain is built from TRBV6-5 and TRBJ2-7; TRBD2 matches at 8 bases. The CDR3 consists of 14 residues. Trimming cost V 4 bases and J 0 bases; bases outside gene matches: 2. Germline V CDR1 and CDR2: MNHEY, SVGAGI. The CDR3, as DNA: TGTGCCAGCAGTTTTAGCGGGGACTCCTACGAGCAGTACTTC. Its translation is CASSFSGDSYEQYF.

This clonotype has at least ten counts. V usage is TRBV7-2 and J usage is TRBJ1-5; 7 bases fit TRBD1. Germline CDR1 and CDR2: SGHTA and FQGNSA. J lost 7 bases, V lost 4 bases, and 4 bases had no gene match. The CDR3 has 13 residues. The CDR3 region is CASSSGGGQPQHF. The CDR3, as DNA: TGTGCCAGCAGCTCAGGGGGTGGGCAGCCCCAGCATTTT.

The genes are TRBV12-3 or TRBV12-4 and TRBJ1-4; a weak D match, TRBD1 (5 bases). Trimming took 5 bases from V and 7 from J, leaving 23 bases between them. The CDR3 has 17 residues. The DNA of the CDR3 is TGTGCCAGCAGTGTCAAGCCTGGCGGGGGACTAGGTGAAAAACTGTTTTTT. Translating it yields CASSVKPGGGLGEKLFF.

The chain joins TRBV6-6 to TRBJ1-5; 7 nucleotides match TRBD1. V lost 6 bases and J lost 4; bases outside the gene matches: 6. The CDR3 extends over 14 amino acids. Per the germline V gene, CDR1 is MNHNY and CDR2 is SVGAGI (reference sequence). This chain's CDR3 is CASSRDSPNQPQHF. The CDR3 bases are TGTGCCAGCAGCCGGGACAGTCCAAATCAGCCCCAGCATTTT.

This clonotype was seen repeatedly, ten times or more. The chain recombines TRBV6-2 or TRBV6-3 with TRBJ2-2; a weak D match, TRBD2 (6 bases). There are 16 residues in the CDR3. Germline loops: CDR1 MNHEY, CDR2 SVGEGT. Trimming pared 6 bases from V and 5 bases from J, leaving 19 bases between. The CDR3 loop is CASSRGWRGETGELFF. DNA for the CDR3: TGTGCCAGCAGCCGGGGATGGCGGGGCGAAACCGGGGAGCTGTTTTTT.

The J gene is TRBJ1-5, the V gene TRBV6-1; D remains unclear. Germline loops: CDR1 MNHNS, CDR2 SASEGT. Trimming left V 3 bases short and J 7 bases short, with 10 bases between. The CDR3 spans 13 residues. The CDR3 nucleotides are TGTGCCAGCAGTGAGAACCAGGCCCAGCCCCAGCATTTT. Translation: CASSENQAQPQHF.

On this clonotype itself: The junction and the germline gene differ at one end; a read error may be behind it. The CDR3 spells CANSLRTSGVLYEQYF. CDR3 DNA sequence: TGTGCCAACAGTCTCCGGACTAGCGGGGTACTTTACGAGCAGTACTTC. The gene calls are TRBV28 and TRBJ2-7; 12 bases fit TRBD2. This CDR3 comprises 16 residues. CDR1 and CDR2 (germline): MDHEN, SYDVKM.

V gene TRBV19 combines with J gene TRBJ2-3; 14 bases match TRBD2. J lost 1 base, V lost 4 bases, and 4 bases had no gene match. Germline values: CDR1 LNHDA, CDR2 SQIVND (reference sequence). The CDR3 loop spans 17 amino acids. The CDR3, as DNA: TGTGCCAGTAGTAGACAGGGACTAGCGGGAGGCACAGATACGCAGTATTTT. Translating gives CASSRQGLAGGTDTQYF.

V and J are TRBV7-8 and TRBJ1-1, with D perhaps matching TRBD1 (6 bases). The CDR3 contains 15 residues. Trimming cost V 5 bases and J 3 bases, with 16 bases left between them. From germline, CDR1 is SGHVS and CDR2 FQNEAQ. In DNA, the CDR3 is TGTGCCAGCAGCCGGGCGCAGGGGACCGACACTGAAGCTTTCTTT. It translates to CASSRAQGTDTEAFF.

About this clonotype: A single base separates this from a much larger clone, so it may be a read error. The V gene is TRBV7-3, the J gene TRBJ2-7; possibly TRBD2 for D (6 bases). The CDR3 runs to 15 residues. In germline, CDR1 is SGHTA, CDR2 FQGTGA. The CDR3 reads CVSSLMGGTSYEQYF. The CDR3 region has the DNA TGTGTCAGCAGCTTAATGGGCGGGACCTCCTACGAGCAGTACTTC.

The chain employs TRBV27 and TRBJ2-7; 8 bases agree with TRBD1. In germline, CDR1 is MNHEY, CDR2 SMNVEV (reference sequence). The length of the CDR3 is 14 residues. V lost 2 bases to trimming and J lost 4 bases; unmatched junction nucleotides: 4. The DNA for the CDR3 is TGTGCCAGCAGTTTACAGGGGGCGGGATACGAGCAGTACTTC. Its translation is CASSLQGAGYEQYF.

This chain joins TRBV18 and TRBJ2-3, with D perhaps TRBD1 (8 bases). The germline gives CDR1 KGHSH, CDR2 LQKENI. V lost 4 bases and J lost 5, with 19 bases in between. The CDR3 loop spans 16 amino acids. The CDR3 is CASSLRTGRVGDTQYF. The CDR3 coding sequence is TGTGCCAGCTCACTGCGGACAGGGAGGGTCGGAGATACGCAGTATTTT. Supplemented by reference TRBV18 and TRBJ2-3, the full variable domain reads NAGVMQNPRHLVRRRGQEARLRCSPMKGHSHVYWYRQLPEEGLKFMVYLQKENIIDESGMPKERFSAEFPKEGPSILRIQQVVRGDSAAYFCASSLRTGRVGDTQYFGPGTRLTVL.

The rearrangement uses TRBV29-1 and TRBJ2-7; a possible D gene is TRBD1 (5 bases). V lost 2 bases to trimming and J lost 3 bases, with 8 bases between them. Germline V CDR1 and CDR2: SQVTM, ANQGSEA. CDR3 length equals 12 residues. The CDR3 DNA reads as TGCAGCGTTGAACAGGGATACTACGAGCAGTACTTC. It codes for CSVEQGYYEQYF.

In this sample, this clonotype turned up a few times. The J gene is TRBJ1-1, the V gene TRBV7-9; D possibly corresponds to TRBD1 (5 bases). CDR3 length: 16 amino acids. The V and J ends lost 2 bases and 0 bases respectively, with 13 bases between them. CDR1 is SEHNR, CDR2 FQNEAQ, per germline (reference sequence). The CDR3 DNA reads TGTGCCAGCAGCTTACATGGTGACAGAATGAACACTGAAGCTTTCTTT. Translated: CASSLHGDRMNTEAFF.

This chain connects TRBV7-2 to TRBJ1-6; possibly TRBD1 for D (5 bases). This CDR3 spans 15 amino acids. Germline CDR1 SGHTA, CDR2 FQGNSA. V was cut by 1 base and J by 10 bases, with 14 bases left in between. CDR3 bases: TGTGCCAGCAGCTTAGGGTGGACAAGCCCATCACCCCTCCACTTT. This gives the protein CASSLGWTSPSPLHF.

This clonotype was counted a few times. V gene TRBV23-1 combines with J gene TRBJ2-7; 7 bases fit TRBD1. TRBV23-1 is an ORF, with its function uncertain. V lost 4 bases and J lost 2; bases outside the gene matches: 11. CDR3 length equals 16 residues. CDR3 bases: TGCGCCAGCAGTCGGGGACAGAATCTAAGACCCTACGAGCAGTACTTC. Its translation is CASSRGQNLRPYEQYF.